The T cell receptor (beta chain) under discussion was sequenced for a study of T cell responses to AZD1222 COVID-19 vaccine. Study-wide findings and caveats: Unmutated variant regions reportedly attract nearly half of all spike-specific TCRs.

Notes on this clone: The antigen is undetermined.

Germline values: CDR1 SGHRS, CDR2 YFSETQ. V lost 1 base and J lost 0, with 11 bases in between. The CDR3 length is 15 residues. The assay was immunoSEQ multiplex PCR, and TCRdb's table has in-frame clones only and misses some. This sample carries just over 150,000 clones, 90% to 95% of them seen once, and the ten largest clones take approximately 1.6%. Recipients boosted at about 4 weeks or about 12 weeks are pooled. The chain uses TRBV5-1 and TRBJ2-7, with D tentatively TRBD2 (6 bases). The sequence came from an adult who received the AZD1222 COVID-19 vaccine. The specimen comprised peripheral blood, sampled 28 days after the second AZD1222 dose. The CDR3 reads CASSLRAGTSYEQYF. Here the CDR3 DNA reads TGCGCCAGCAGCTTGAGGGCGGGAACCTCCTACGAGCAGTACTTC. The whole variable domain, filled in from reference TRBV5-1 and TRBJ2-7, reads KAGVTQTPRYLIKTRGQQVTLSCSPISGHRSVSWYQQTPGQGLQFLFEYFSETQRNKGNFPGRFSGRQFSNSRSEMNVSTLELGDSALYLCASSLRAGTSYEQYFGPGTRLTVT.